Presented here are 22 T cell receptor beta chains from one specimen sequenced in a study of blood T cell repertoires in COVID-19. The data were produced by immunoSEQ multiplex PCR, yet TCRdb's version contains in-frame clones alone and is incomplete. The sample contains around 56,000 clones, around 92% of which appear only once. Sequenced material: peripheral blood. The receptors come from a human donor in a cohort sampled during active COVID-19.

The CDR3 nucleotides are TGTGCCAGCAGCTTAAGCCTAGGGGAGCCCCAGCATTTT. Translated: CASSLSLGEPQHF. The genes are TRBV11-1 and TRBJ1-5; perhaps TRBD1 as D (5 bases). The CDR3 runs to 13 residues. CDR1 SGHAT and CDR2 FQDESV come from the germline V gene (reference sequence). V was clipped by 2 bases and J by 8 bases, with 10 bases between them.

This chain joins TRBV5-6 and TRBJ1-2, with D unresolved. Trimming left V 2 bases short and J 3 bases short, with 8 bases between. The CDR3 consists of 13 residues. Germline V gene data show CDR1 as SGHDT and CDR2 as YYEEEE. In DNA, the CDR3 is TGTGCCAGCAGCTTAACGACATACTATGGCTACACCTTC. This codes for CASSLTTYYGYTF.

The chain uses TRBV4-2 and TRBJ1-4; D not certain. V was shortened by 4 bases and J by 0 bases, with 9 bases between the two germline ends. This CDR3 is built from 15 residues. The germline CDR1 and CDR2 sequences are LGHNA and YNFKEQ. The CDR3 DNA is TGTGCCAGCAGCCCAACAGATTCAACTAATGAAAAACTGTTTTTT. Protein product: CASSPTDSTNEKLFF.

This rearrangement joins TRBV11-3 to TRBJ2-2, with TRBD2 matching over 10 bases. V lost 2 bases, J lost 10 bases, and 7 bases stayed unmatched. Germline V CDR1 and CDR2: SGHNT, YENEEA. CDR3 length equals 15 residues. CDR3 coding DNA: TGTGCCAGCAGCTTAAAGCGGGGGGGCCCCGAGGAGCTGTTTTTT. Its translation is CASSLKRGGPEELFF.

V and J are TRBV7-8 and TRBJ2-1; 9 bases align to TRBD1. The CDR3 has 17 residues. The germline gives CDR1 SGHVS, CDR2 FQNEAQ. The J segment lost 4 bases and the V segment lost 5 bases, leaving 12 bases of the junction unmatched. Written as DNA, the CDR3 is TGTGCCAGCAGCCGAGGAGCCGGGACAGGGACTTACAATGAGCAGTTCTTC. Amino acids: CASSRGAGTGTYNEQFF.

This chain links TRBV3-1 (or the pseudogene TRBV3-2) with TRBJ2-7; D is uncertain. Trimming took 3 bases from V and 0 from J, leaving 3 bases between them. The germline V gene has CDR1 LGHDT and CDR2 YNNKEL (reference sequence). CDR3 length: 12 residues. The CDR3 coding sequence is TGTGCCAGCAGCCAGAGCTCCTACGAGCAGTACTTC. As protein: CASSQSSYEQYF.

The chain recombines TRBV5-1 with TRBJ1-4, with D hard to call. The germline V gene encodes CDR1 SGHRS and CDR2 YFSETQ. The CDR3 has 14 residues. V was clipped by 1 base and J by 11 bases, with 15 bases between them. The DNA for the CDR3 is TGCGCCAGCAGCTTGACGGAAGGAGAATCTAAACTGTTTTTT. Encoded protein: CASSLTEGESKLFF.

The genes are TRBV12-3 or TRBV12-4 and TRBJ1-5; D might be TRBD1 (5 bases). The CDR3 loop spans 13 amino acids. The V gene lost 6 bases and the J gene lost 3 bases, with 9 bases spanning the gap. CDR3 nucleotides: TGTGCCAGCAGACAGGAAGACAATCAGCCCCAGCATTTT. It encodes CASRQEDNQPQHF.

The chain links TRBV6-6 to TRBJ2-5; the match to TRBD1 covers 7 bases. The CDR3 contains 16 residues. V shed 2 bases, J shed 4 bases, and the junction held 10 bases outside the gene matches. CDR1 is MNHNY and CDR2 is SVGAGI in the germline V gene (reference sequence). The CDR3 loop is CASSYRDSRGGETQYF. CDR3 nucleotides: TGTGCCAGCAGTTACCGGGACAGCCGAGGGGGAGAGACCCAGTACTTC.

On this clone itself: No DNA is shown, since the ends of the CDR3 on it are uncertain; the CDR3 is the one TCRdb lists. The V call is TRBV24-1, the J call TRBJ2-1; the D call TRBD2 from the table was never checked on the DNA. The CDR3 is made up of 18 amino acids, end residues included. Germline assignment: CDR1 KGHDR and CDR2 SFDVKD. This CDR3 is CATRILCHQWFLGLDSFF.

The gene calls are TRBV12-3 or TRBV12-4 and TRBJ1-2, with D perhaps TRBD1 (5 bases). CDR3 length equals 13 residues. Trimming cost V 7 bases and J 7 bases, with 16 bases left between them. The CDR3 reads CASTRGGVGGYTF. Here the CDR3 DNA reads TGTGCCAGCACCCGTGGGGGGGTTGGTGGCTACACCTTC.

V is TRBV3-1 (or the pseudogene TRBV3-2) and J is TRBJ2-1, with 12 bases that match TRBD2. The CDR3 consists of 17 residues. V shed 1 base, J shed 8 bases, and the junction held 9 bases outside the gene matches. Germline V gene lookup returns CDR1 LGHDT and CDR2 YNNKEL (reference sequence). CDR3 amino acids: CASSQAPGTSGFDEQFF. The CDR3 DNA sequence: TGTGCCAGCAGCCAAGCTCCCGGGACTAGCGGGTTTGATGAGCAGTTCTTC.

The chain has TRBV5-4 and TRBJ2-1, with 9 positions matching TRBD1. Germline trimming cut 5 bases from V and 6 bases from J; bases unmatched to any gene: 9. Germline V gene lookup returns CDR1 SGHNT and CDR2 YYREEE (reference sequence). The CDR3 is 15 amino acids. As DNA, the CDR3 is TGTGCCAGCAGTTCCCCGGACAGGGGTTTCAATGAGCAGTTCTTC. Its translation: CASSSPDRGFNEQFF.

The rearrangement uses TRBV4-2 and TRBJ1-5; 10 bases match TRBD1. With 0 bases clipped from V and 6 bases from J, the junction kept 8 bases outside the gene matches. CDR1 and CDR2 from the germline V gene are LGHNA and YNFKEQ. This CDR3 has 17 residues. The CDR3 DNA is TGTGCCAGCAGCCAAGAAATGGCGGGACAGGGGAGTCAGCCCCAGCATTTT. Translation gives CASSQEMAGQGSQPQHF.

V gene TRBV9 combines with J gene TRBJ1-3; 7 bases map to TRBD1. The V gene's germline CDR1 is SGDLS and CDR2 YYNGEE. This CDR3 has 16 amino acids. Trimming took 0 bases from V and 0 from J; bases not matched to a gene: 3. The CDR3 reads CASSVGQGISGNTIYF. Here the CDR3 DNA reads TGTGCCAGCAGCGTAGGACAGGGTATCTCTGGAAACACCATATATTTT. Variable domain in full (rest from reference TRBV9 and TRBJ1-3): DSGVTQTPKHLITATGQRVTLRCSPRSGDLSVYWYQQSLDQGLQFLIQYYNGEERAKGNILERFSAQQFPDLHSELNLSSLELGDSALYFCASSVGQGISGNTIYFGEGSWLTVV.

The chain links TRBV2 to TRBJ2-7; 13 bases agree with TRBD2. V trimming: 5 bases; J trimming: 12 bases; junction bases outside the gene matches: 13. Per germline, CDR1 SNHLY and CDR2 FYNNEI. The CDR3 is 15 residues long. The CDR3 region has the DNA TGTGCCAGCAGTATGACTAGCGGGGGGATGCATTACGGGTACTTC. Translating it yields CASSMTSGGMHYGYF.

The rearrangement joins TRBV5-6 to TRBJ1-1; 7 bases are shared with TRBD1. The length of the CDR3 is 11 residues. Germline values: CDR1 SGHDT, CDR2 YYEEEE. Trimming cost V 4 bases and J 12 bases; bases outside gene matches: 6. CDR3 nucleotides: TGTGCCAGCAGCCTGGGACAGACCCCTTTCTTT. Amino acids: CASSLGQTPFF.

This chain uses TRBV4-3 with TRBJ1-2, with D possibly matching TRBD1 (6 bases). Trimming stripped 1 base from V and 7 bases from J, with 22 bases between. Per germline, CDR1 LGHNA and CDR2 YSLEER. The CDR3 covers 17 residues. DNA for the CDR3: TGCGCCAGCAGCCAAGCGGAGACAGGCCCCTCTTTTTCTGGCTACACCTTC. Its protein product is CASSQAETGPSFSGYTF.

This clone was observed a single time. J is TRBJ2-5 and V is TRBV20-1; no clear D gene. Per the germline V gene, CDR1 is DFQATT and CDR2 is SNEGSKA (reference sequence). The V and J ends lost 6 bases and 4 bases respectively, with 9 bases between them. The CDR3 sequence is 11 residues long. The CDR3 DNA reads TGCAGTGCCCCCCTAGGAGAGACCCAGTACTTC. As protein: CSAPLGETQYF.

This clone has just one count. The chain uses TRBV5-1 and TRBJ1-2; D might be TRBD1 (6 bases). CDR3 length: 13 amino acids. The germline CDR1 and CDR2 sequences are SGHRS and YFSETQ. The V end lost 6 bases, the J end lost 2 bases, and 11 bases lay between the germline ends. The CDR3 region has the DNA TGCGCCAGCACCACACAGGGCAACTATGGCTACACCTTC. Its translation is CASTTQGNYGYTF.

The chain joins TRBV5-1 to TRBJ2-5; the D is unclear. CDR1 SGHRS and CDR2 YFSETQ come from the germline V gene. V shed 2 bases and J shed 1 base, with 9 bases lying between them. The CDR3 is 14 residues long. The CDR3 DNA reads as TGCGCCAGCAGCTTAGGAGCCCCCCAAGAGACCCAGTACTTC. Amino acids: CASSLGAPQETQYF. Full variable domain (missing parts from reference TRBV5-1 and TRBJ2-5): KAGVTQTPRYLIKTRGQQVTLSCSPISGHRSVSWYQQTPGQGLQFLFEYFSETQRNKGNFPGRFSGRQFSNSRSEMNVSTLELGDSALYLCASSLGAPQETQYFGPGTRLLVL.

V gene TRBV7-9 combines with J gene TRBJ1-2; tentatively, D is TRBD1 (5 bases). Trimming pared 2 bases from V and 4 bases from J, leaving 5 bases between. The germline gives CDR1 SEHNR, CDR2 FQNEAQ (reference sequence). This CDR3 is 12 amino acids long. CDR3 amino acids: CASSLQGYGYTF. CDR3 nucleotides: TGTGCCAGCAGCTTACAGGGCTATGGCTACACCTTC.